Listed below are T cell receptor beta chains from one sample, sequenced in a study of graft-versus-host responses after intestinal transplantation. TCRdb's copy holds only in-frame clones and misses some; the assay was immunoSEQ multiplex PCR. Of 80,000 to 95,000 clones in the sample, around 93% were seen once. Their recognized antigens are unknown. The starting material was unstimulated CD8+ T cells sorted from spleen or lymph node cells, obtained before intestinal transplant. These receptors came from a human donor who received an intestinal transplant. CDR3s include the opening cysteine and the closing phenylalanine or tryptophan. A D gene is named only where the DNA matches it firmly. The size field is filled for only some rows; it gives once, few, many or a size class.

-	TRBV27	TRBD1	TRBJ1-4	TGTGCCAGCAGTAATTTCGGACAGGAAGGAAAACTGTTTTTT	CASSNFGQEGKLFF
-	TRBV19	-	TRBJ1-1	TGTGCCAGTAGTAACATAAACACTGAAGCTTTCTTT	CASSNINTEAFF
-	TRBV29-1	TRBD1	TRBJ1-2	TGCAGCGTGGGACAGCGCCCGGACGGCTACACCTTC	CSVGQRPDGYTF
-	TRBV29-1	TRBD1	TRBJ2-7	TGCAGCGTTGGGCAGGGGGCGGACGAGCAGTACTTC	CSVGQGADEQYF
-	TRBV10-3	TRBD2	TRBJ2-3	TGTGCCATCAGCGAGAAGGTATTTAGCGGGGGTGTCATCGACGGGGCAGATACGCAGTATTTT	CAISEKVFSGGVIDGADTQYF
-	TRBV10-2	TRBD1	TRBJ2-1	TGCGCCAGCAACGGACAGGGGGAGAGAAGAAATGAGCAGTTCTTC	CASNGQGERRNEQFF
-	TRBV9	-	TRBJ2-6	TGTGCCAGCAGCTCATTCACAGGCTCTGGGGCCAACGTCCTGACTTTC	CASSSFTGSGANVLTF
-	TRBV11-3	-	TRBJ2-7	TGTGCCAGCAGCTTAGACCCCGGAACAGGGATTCCCTACGAGCAGTACTTC	CASSLDPGTGIPYEQYF
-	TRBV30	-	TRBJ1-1	TGTGCCTGGACCCCCGGGGGGTCTGAAGCTTTCTTT	CAWTPGGSEAFF
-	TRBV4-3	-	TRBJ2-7	TGCGCCAGCAGCCAAGATTCCTCGGGATTCTACGAGCAGTACTTC	CASSQDSSGFYEQYF
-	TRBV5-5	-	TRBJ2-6	TGTGCCAGCAGCTTGGACTTACGACAGTTCTCTGGGGCCAACGTCCTGACTTTC	CASSLDLRQFSGANVLTF
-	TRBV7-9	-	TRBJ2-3	TGTGCCAGCAGCGTTGCTGACAGGTGGGGCACAGATACGCAGTATTTT	CASSVADRWGTDTQYF
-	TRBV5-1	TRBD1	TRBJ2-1	TGCGCCAGCAGCCTGGTCCCCGGGACAGGGGCCGGGGACAATGAGCAGTTCTTC	CASSLVPGTGAGDNEQFF
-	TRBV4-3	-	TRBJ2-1	TGCGCCAGCAGCCAAGAGATGGGGAGCTCCTACAATGAGCAGTTCTTC	CASSQEMGSSYNEQFF
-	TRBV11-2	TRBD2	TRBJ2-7	TGTGCCAGCAGCGCCCAGCGGGGTGGCTACGAGCAGTACTTC	CASSAQRGGYEQYF
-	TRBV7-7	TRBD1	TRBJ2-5	TGTGCCAGCAGCGTACGAACGGGACAGGGAGTAGGAGAGACCCAGTACTTC	CASSVRTGQGVGETQYF
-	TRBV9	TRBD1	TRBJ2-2	TGTGCCAGCAGGGCCGGGACAGGCACCGGGGAGCTGTTTTTT	CASRAGTGTGELFF
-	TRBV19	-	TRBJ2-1	TGTGCCAGTAGTGGGTGGGGGGGGGCGGGCAATGAGCAGTTCTTC	CASSGWGGAGNEQFF
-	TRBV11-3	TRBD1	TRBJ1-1	TGTGCCAGCAGCCCTACAGGGGATGAAGCTTTCTTT	CASSPTGDEAFF
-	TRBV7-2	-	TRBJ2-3	TGTGCCAGCAGCTTGACGGATGAGGCTAACCTCACAGATACGCAGTATTTT	CASSLTDEANLTDTQYF
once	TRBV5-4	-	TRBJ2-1	TGTGCCAGCAGCTTGGCTTCTTTCAATGAGCAGTTCTTC	CASSLASFNEQFF
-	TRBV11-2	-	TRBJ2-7	TGTGCCAGCAGCTTAGTGGGCCCCACACTTCCCTACGAGCAGTACTTC	CASSLVGPTLPYEQYF
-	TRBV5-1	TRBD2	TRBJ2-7	TGCGCCAGCAGTTTTGCCCTAGCGGGGCTCGGCGGAGAGCAGTACTTC	CASSFALAGLGGEQYF
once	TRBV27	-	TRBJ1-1	TGTGCCAGCAGTTATGGAGGAAACACTGAAGCTTTCTTT	CASSYGGNTEAFF
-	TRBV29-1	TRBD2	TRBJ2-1	TGCAGCGGGATAGCGGGGGGCTCGACCTTGACCTACAATGAGCAGTTCTTC	CSGIAGGSTLTYNEQFF
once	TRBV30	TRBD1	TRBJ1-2	TGTGCCTTGGGACAGGGGGCCGGTGGCTACACCTTC	CALGQGAGGYTF
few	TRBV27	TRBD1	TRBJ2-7	TGTGCCAGCAGTCCCGGGACAGCAGAGCAGTACTTC	CASSPGTAEQYF
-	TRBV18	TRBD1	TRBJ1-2	TGTGCCAGCTCACCGCCGGGACAGGGATACTATAGCTACACCTTC	CASSPPGQGYYSYTF
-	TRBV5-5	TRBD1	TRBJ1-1	TGTGCCAGCAGCTTGGGGACAGGGTGGACTGAAGCTTTCTTT	CASSLGTGWTEAFF
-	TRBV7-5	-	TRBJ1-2	TGTGCCAGAAGCACCGGGACAGGGGACGACTATGGCTACACCTTC	CARSTGTGDDYGYTF
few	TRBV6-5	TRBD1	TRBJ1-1	TGTGCCAGCAGTATTTGGACAGGCAATAAAGGTGAAGCTTTCTTT	CASSIWTGNKGEAFF
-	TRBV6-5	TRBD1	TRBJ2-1	TGTGCCAGCAGTCCTGGACAGGGGGCCAACAATGAGCAGTTCTTC	CASSPGQGANNEQFF
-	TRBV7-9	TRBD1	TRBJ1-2	TGTGCCAGCAGCTACACAGGGGGCGCCGCTAGGAACTATGGCTACACCTTC	CASSYTGGAARNYGYTF
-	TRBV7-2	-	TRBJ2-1	TGTGCCAGCAGCGGACACGACAATGAGCAGTTCTTC	CASSGHDNEQFF
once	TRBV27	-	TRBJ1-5	TGTGCCAGCAGTTTATACACCCCAGAGGGGGACAATCAGCCCCAGCATTTT	CASSLYTPEGDNQPQHF
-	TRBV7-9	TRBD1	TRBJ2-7	TGTGCCAGCAGCACCCGGGACAGGGGTATCAACGAGCAGTACTTC	CASSTRDRGINEQYF
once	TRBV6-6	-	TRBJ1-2	TGTGCCAGCAGTCTGGAGGGAAACTATGGCTACACCTTC	CASSLEGNYGYTF
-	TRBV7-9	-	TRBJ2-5	TGTGCCAGCAGTTCGGTAGACGGGGAGACCCAGTACTTC	CASSSVDGETQYF
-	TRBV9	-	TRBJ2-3	TGTGCCAGCAGCCCCCCCCTAGCGAGCACAGATACGCAGTATTTT	CASSPPLASTDTQYF
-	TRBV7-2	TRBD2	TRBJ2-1	TGTGCCAGCAGCTTTGCGGGGGGAGGGCGGTACAATGAGCAGTTCTTC	CASSFAGGGRYNEQFF
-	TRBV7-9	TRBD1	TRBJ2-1	TGTGCCAGCAGCCAATCCTCCGGGACAGTTTACAATGAGCAGTTCTTC	CASSQSSGTVYNEQFF
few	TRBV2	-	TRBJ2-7	TGTGCCAGCAGGGCCCGATCGGAGGAGCAGTACTTC	CASRARSEEQYF